This TCR beta chain is drawn from a study of shared T cell receptors in the human thymus. Germline V gene lookup returns CDR1 SGHVS and CDR2 FNYEAQ. The CDR3 is 17 amino acids. V was cut by 4 bases and J by 0 bases, with 19 bases left in between. Using immunoSEQ multiplex PCR, the repertoire was profiled, and TCRdb retains in-frame clones only, with some absent. The sample lists roughly 710,000 clones, roughly 85% occurring once. These sequences were also reported in another study, on human thymus T cells. Per that paper: During corrective heart surgery, resections were taken, and the thymus tissue came from them. Both thymic and peripheral blood repertoires showed apparently biased V and J usage.

Sequenced sample: thymocytes. The receptor comes from a girl less than two years old with a congenital heart defect. V gene TRBV7-6 combines with J gene TRBJ2-7; possible D gene TRBD1, 6 bases. CDR3 residues: CASSSNFQGRISYEQYF. CDR3 in DNA: TGTGCCAGCAGCTCCAACTTCCAGGGGCGAATCTCCTACGAGCAGTACTTC.